Following are 21 T cell receptor beta chains from one sample sequenced in a study of blood T cell repertoires in COVID-19. Using immunoSEQ multiplex PCR, the repertoire was profiled, and TCRdb retains in-frame clones only, with some absent. Seen here are around 130,000 clones, around 80% observed once, and the top ten hold 9% to 15%. Sequenced material: peripheral blood. The source is a woman aged 55-69 years with acute or convalescent COVID-19.

This clone was observed at least ten times. The J gene is TRBJ1-6, the V gene TRBV2, with TRBD1 matching 7 bases. The CDR3 totals 15 residues. After removal of 6 bases from V and 10 bases from J, the junction contained 12 bases not matched to a gene. Germline CDR1 is SNHLY and CDR2 is FYNNEI. CDR3 amino acids: CASRDFRDRGSPLHF. CDR3 bases: TGTGCCAGCAGGGATTTTCGGGACAGAGGCTCACCCCTCCACTTT. Drawing the rest from reference TRBV2 and TRBJ1-6, the complete variable domain is EPEVTQTPSHQVTQMGQEVILRCVPISNHLYFYWYRQILGQKVEFLVSFYNNEISEKSEIFDDQFSVERPDGSNFTLKIRSTKLEDSAMYFCASRDFRDRGSPLHFGNGTRLTVT.

The chain joins TRBV4-1 to TRBJ1-1; D is perhaps TRBD1 (5 bases). This CDR3 is built from 15 residues. Looked up from germline, CDR1 is MGHRA and CDR2 is YSYEKL. V was shortened by 1 base and J by 1 base, with 10 bases between the two germline ends. CDR3: CASSQGWGGNTEAFF. The DNA for the CDR3 is TGCGCCAGCAGCCAAGGGTGGGGGGGGAACACTGAAGCTTTCTTT.

This chain links TRBV4-2 with TRBJ1-2; D possibly corresponds to TRBD1 (5 bases). Germline values: CDR1 LGHNA, CDR2 YNFKEQ. With 4 bases removed from V and 4 bases from J, the gap between germline ends came to 10 bases. The CDR3 loop spans 13 amino acids. The CDR3 sequence: CASSPRTPYGYTF. CDR3 in DNA: TGTGCCAGCAGCCCTCGGACACCCTATGGCTACACCTTC.

The V gene is TRBV3-1 (or the pseudogene TRBV3-2), the J gene TRBJ2-1; D remains unclear. The CDR3 has 14 amino acids. V was pared by 1 base and J by 3 bases, with 7 bases between. Germline values: CDR1 LGHDT, CDR2 YNNKEL (reference sequence). The DNA for the CDR3 is TGTGCCAGCAGCCAAGGGGCAGTCTACAATGAGCAGTTCTTC. It yields the protein CASSQGAVYNEQFF.

This chain links TRBV7-2 with TRBJ2-2; D is undetermined. Between the trimmed V and J ends, which lost 5 bases and 10 bases, there was a span of 11 bases. Germline CDR1 SGHTA, CDR2 FQGNSA. This CDR3 is built from 12 residues. CDR3 DNA sequence: TGTGCCAGCAGCCGGAGATCGGCGGAGCTGTTTTTT. Residues: CASSRRSAELFF.

The chain links TRBV5-1 to TRBJ2-1, with 9 bases aligning to TRBD1. The J segment lost 0 bases and the V segment lost 0 bases, leaving 4 bases of the junction unmatched. CDR3 size: 17 residues. Germline-derived CDR1 and CDR2 are SGHRS and YFSETQ. Written as DNA, the CDR3 is TGCGCCAGCAGCTTGGAGGGGACAGGGAGCTCCTACAATGAGCAGTTCTTC. Its translation: CASSLEGTGSSYNEQFF.

A few counts support this clone. The J gene is TRBJ1-5, the V gene TRBV30; the D is unclear. CDR1 and CDR2 from the germline V gene are GTSNPN and SVGIG (reference sequence). V gave up 4 bases and J gave up 2 bases, with 9 bases separating them. This CDR3 has 13 amino acids. The CDR3 sequence: CAWTSEGNQPQHF. In nucleotides, the CDR3 is TGTGCCTGGACATCCGAGGGCAATCAGCCCCAGCATTTT.

V usage is TRBV12-3 or TRBV12-4 and J usage is TRBJ1-5; no clear D gene. The CDR3 contains 12 residues. Trimming left V 5 bases short and J 4 bases short, with 6 bases between. For the CDR3, the DNA is TGTGCCAGCAGTCCTTTGAATCAGCCCCAGCATTTT. This translates into CASSPLNQPQHF.

The rearrangement joins TRBV5-1 to TRBJ1-3, with 7 positions matching TRBD1. CDR3 length: 15 amino acids. V dropped 4 bases and J dropped 4; count of bases not matched to a gene: 8. CDR1 SGHRS and CDR2 YFSETQ come from the germline V gene. CDR3 region: CASSMAPGQGNTIYF. CDR3 bases: TGCGCCAGCAGCATGGCCCCGGGACAGGGAAACACCATATATTTT.

The chain carries TRBV6-4 and TRBJ2-1; tentative D call: TRBD2 (5 bases). Per germline, CDR1 MRHNA and CDR2 SNTAGT. V lost 8 bases and J 0 bases, leaving 14 bases between the germline ends. The CDR3 totals 15 residues. CDR3 DNA: TGTGCCAGCGGGCCGGAGGCGGGCTCCTACAATGAGCAGTTCTTC. Protein product: CASGPEAGSYNEQFF.

The chain recombines TRBV20-1 with TRBJ1-1; 7 nucleotides agree with TRBD1. V lost 6 bases, J lost 9 bases, and 7 bases stayed unmatched. The CDR3 is 11 residues long. Germline V gene lookup returns CDR1 DFQATT and CDR2 SNEGSKA (reference sequence). In nucleotides, the CDR3 is TGCAGTGCCCCACGGAGGGGGCAAGCTTTCTTT. This codes for CSAPRRGQAFF.

The V gene is TRBV21-1, the J gene TRBJ1-1. TRBV21-1 is classified as a pseudogene. The length of the CDR3 is 10 residues. The chain's CDR3 is CAIPRAEAFF. The CDR3 region has the DNA TGTGCCATCCCGAGGGCTGAAGCTTTCTTT.

The chain combines TRBV2 with TRBJ1-5; TRBD1 might be the D (6 bases). In germline, CDR1 is SNHLY, CDR2 FYNNEI. There are 14 residues in the CDR3. V was cut by 6 bases and J by 3 bases, with 12 bases left in between. The CDR3: CASSAGQINQPQHF. The CDR3 nucleotides are TGTGCCAGCAGCGCCGGACAGATCAATCAGCCCCAGCATTTT. The variable domain in full, completed from reference TRBV2 and TRBJ1-5, reads EPEVTQTPSHQVTQMGQEVILRCVPISNHLYFYWYRQILGQKVEFLVSFYNNEISEKSEIFDDQFSVERPDGSNFTLKIRSTKLEDSAMYFCASSAGQINQPQHFGDGTRLSIL.

This chain uses TRBV14 with TRBJ2-1; D might be TRBD2 (7 bases). Germline V lookup: CDR1 SGHDN, CDR2 FVKESK. V shed 2 bases and J shed 6 bases, with 11 bases lying between them. This CDR3 is 14 amino acids long. CDR3 protein: CASSQTRGGNEQFF. DNA of the CDR3: TGTGCCAGCAGCCAAACTAGGGGGGGCAATGAGCAGTTCTTC.

This chain joins TRBV3-1 (or the pseudogene TRBV3-2) and TRBJ2-5; tentative D call: TRBD2 (7 bases). Trimming took off 4 bases at V and 1 base at J, with 22 bases between the two ends. Germline V gene sequence: CDR1 LGHDT, CDR2 YNNKEL (reference sequence). The CDR3 totals 18 residues. This CDR3 reads CASSPLVGGGRFQETQYF. The CDR3 bases are TGTGCCAGCAGCCCCCTCGTTGGGGGGGGCCGATTCCAAGAGACCCAGTACTTC.

This chain joins TRBV5-5 and TRBJ1-4, with 7 positions matching TRBD1. Trimming cost V 6 bases and J 8 bases; bases outside gene matches: 13. CDR1 and CDR2 (germline): SGHKS, YYEKEE (reference sequence). This CDR3 comprises 15 residues. CDR3 sequence: CASTPSEGGWEKLFF. CDR3 sequence (DNA): TGTGCCAGCACCCCTTCCGAAGGGGGCTGGGAAAAACTGTTTTTT.

The chain is built from TRBV30 and TRBJ2-3; 9 positions match TRBD2. This CDR3 comprises 16 residues. V gave up 2 bases and J gave up 3 bases; unmatched junction bases: 9. From germline, CDR1 is GTSNPN and CDR2 SVGIG (reference sequence). The CDR3 sequence is CAWSPGLAGITDTQYF. CDR3 nucleotide sequence: TGTGCCTGGAGTCCTGGGCTAGCGGGGATTACAGATACGCAGTATTTT.

This clone was seen only once. This chain links TRBV2 with TRBJ2-2; TRBD2 might be the D (6 bases). The CDR3 covers 14 residues. CDR1 is SNHLY, CDR2 FYNNEI, per germline. Trimming stripped 5 bases from V and 6 bases from J, with 13 bases between. The DNA for the CDR3 is TGTGCCAGCAGTTTTATCAGCGGGCCCGGGGAGCTGTTTTTT. It translates to CASSFISGPGELFF.

The chain carries TRBV24-1 and TRBJ2-5, with 7 bases that match TRBD1. V lost 4 bases, J lost 2 bases, and 3 bases stayed unmatched. Per the germline V gene, CDR1 is KGHDR and CDR2 is SFDVKD. The CDR3 is 14 amino acids. The CDR3 DNA reads TGTGCCACCAGTGAGCCGGACAGGCAAGAGACCCAGTACTTC. Translated: CATSEPDRQETQYF.

The genes are TRBV5-1 and TRBJ1-4; maybe TRBD1 (6 bases). Germline V lookup: CDR1 SGHRS, CDR2 YFSETQ. The CDR3 has 15 residues. The V end was cut by 2 bases, the J end by 3 bases, with 11 bases between. The CDR3 bases are TGCGCCAGCAGCTTCCAACAGGGCTCTAATGAAAAACTGTTTTTT. This translates into CASSFQQGSNEKLFF. Variable domain in full (rest from reference TRBV5-1 and TRBJ1-4): KAGVTQTPRYLIKTRGQQVTLSCSPISGHRSVSWYQQTPGQGLQFLFEYFSETQRNKGNFPGRFSGRQFSNSRSEMNVSTLELGDSALYLCASSFQQGSNEKLFFGSGTQLSVL.

The chain links TRBV7-3 to TRBJ2-2; D not certain. The CDR3 length is 14 residues. Germline V gene lookup returns CDR1 SGHTA and CDR2 FQGTGA. Trimming pared 2 bases from V and 1 base from J, leaving 5 bases between. CDR3 loop: CASSLRGNTGELFF. DNA for the CDR3: TGTGCCAGCAGCTTACGCGGGAACACCGGGGAGCTGTTTTTT. The full variable domain, with the rest looked up from reference TRBV7-3 and TRBJ2-2, is GAGVSQTPSNKVTEKGKYVELRCDPISGHTALYWYRQSLGQGPEFLIYFQGTGAADDSGLPNDRFFAVRPEGSVSTLKIQRTERGDSAVYLCASSLRGNTGELFFGEGSRLTVL.